Following are 26 T cell receptor beta chains from one sample sequenced in a study of blood T cell repertoires in COVID-19. Generated by immunoSEQ multiplex PCR, the TCRdb table keeps only in-frame clones and is missing some. The table shows around 300,000 clones, with around 90% occurring only once. The material sequenced was PBMCs or T cells enriched from blood (not recorded which). The receptors derive from a woman aged 35 to 49 who had recovered from COVID-19.

CDR3 loop: CASSLGRTNEQYF. Here the CDR3 DNA reads TGTGCCAGCAGCCTTGGGAGGACCAACGAGCAGTACTTC. This chain links TRBV5-8 with TRBJ2-7, with D possibly matching TRBD2 (6 bases). The germline V gene encodes CDR1 SGHTS and CDR2 YDEGEE. The CDR3 is 13 residues long. V lost 4 bases and J lost 5, with 13 bases in between.

The rearrangement links TRBV9 to TRBJ2-5, with D tentatively TRBD2 (5 bases). From germline, CDR1 is SGDLS and CDR2 YYNGEE. V lost 1 base to trimming and J lost 4 bases, with 17 bases between them. This CDR3 contains 16 residues. For the CDR3, the DNA is TGTGCCAGCAGCGTACGCTCCGGGGATCCTTTAGAGACCCAGTACTTC. Its translation is CASSVRSGDPLETQYF.

The chain couples TRBV5-1 to TRBJ2-7; 13 positions match TRBD2. Germline CDR1 SGHRS, CDR2 YFSETQ. This CDR3 is 15 amino acids long. The V and J ends lost 5 bases and 3 bases, in that order; junction bases with no gene match: 5. CDR3 sequence: CASSPGLAGDYEQYF. In DNA form, the CDR3 reads TGCGCCAGCAGTCCAGGACTAGCGGGAGACTACGAGCAGTACTTC.

The chain has TRBV15 and TRBJ2-3; the match to TRBD1 covers 10 bases. In germline, CDR1 is LNHNV, CDR2 YYDKDF (reference sequence). This CDR3 comprises 12 residues. V dropped 5 bases and J dropped 14; count of bases not matched to a gene: 7. CDR3 amino acids: CATSADRGLLYF. In nucleotides, the CDR3 is TGTGCCACCAGCGCGGACAGGGGGTTGTTGTATTTT.

The rearrangement uses TRBV5-1 and TRBJ2-2; possible D gene TRBD2, 6 bases. Trimming pared 6 bases from V and 5 bases from J, leaving 14 bases between. This CDR3 contains 14 residues. Germline lookup yields CDR1 SGHRS and CDR2 YFSETQ. In DNA, the CDR3 is TGCGCCAGCATGGAGGGACGGGGGACCGGGGAGCTGTTTTTT. Encoded protein: CASMEGRGTGELFF.

V and J are TRBV9 and TRBJ2-1; the match to TRBD2 covers 8 bases. Germline V lookup: CDR1 SGDLS, CDR2 YYNGEE. After removal of 4 bases from V and 5 bases from J, the junction contained 11 bases not matched to a gene. The CDR3 totals 16 residues. In DNA form, the CDR3 reads TGTGCCAGCAGCACCACTCCGGGGGGGCCGGACAATGAGCAGTTCTTC. Translated, it gives CASSTTPGGPDNEQFF.

The chain joins TRBV3-1 (or the pseudogene TRBV3-2) to TRBJ2-1; TRBD1 matches 7 bases. Germline V gives CDR1 LGHDT, CDR2 YNNKEL (reference sequence). With 3 bases clipped from V and 4 bases from J, the junction kept 9 bases outside the gene matches. The CDR3 length is 16 residues. The CDR3 reads CASSHDRDSLYNEQFF. The CDR3, as DNA: TGTGCCAGCAGCCATGATCGGGACAGCCTATACAATGAGCAGTTCTTC.

This rearrangement joins TRBV7-2 to TRBJ2-2; maybe TRBD2 (5 bases). Trimming removed 4 bases from V and 6 bases from J, with 9 bases in between. The CDR3 runs to 13 residues. Germline-derived CDR1 and CDR2 are SGHTA and FQGNSA. CDR3 protein: CASSYTRAGELFF. CDR3 nucleotides: TGTGCCAGCAGCTATACTAGAGCCGGGGAGCTGTTTTTT.

The chain is built from TRBV5-1 and TRBJ2-3; D remains ambiguous. V was shortened by 2 bases and J by 8 bases, with 9 bases between the two germline ends. Germline V gene lookup returns CDR1 SGHRS and CDR2 YFSETQ. This CDR3 spans 12 amino acids. The CDR3 protein is CASSLEVGTQYF. CDR3 sequence (DNA): TGCGCCAGCAGCTTAGAGGTGGGTACGCAGTATTTT. The full variable domain, with the rest looked up from reference TRBV5-1 and TRBJ2-3, is KAGVTQTPRYLIKTRGQQVTLSCSPISGHRSVSWYQQTPGQGLQFLFEYFSETQRNKGNFPGRFSGRQFSNSRSEMNVSTLELGDSALYLCASSLEVGTQYFGPGTRLTVL.

The chain uses TRBV3-1 (or the pseudogene TRBV3-2) and TRBJ1-6; 7 nucleotides agree with TRBD1. J lost 10 bases, V lost 1 base, and 13 bases had no gene match. Germline values: CDR1 LGHDT, CDR2 YNNKEL (reference sequence). The CDR3 is made up of 17 amino acids. CDR3 coding DNA: TGTGCCAGCAGCCAAGCGGGCACAACAGGGGTTGTATCACCCCTCCACTTT. It is translated as CASSQAGTTGVVSPLHF.

The chain recombines TRBV6-5 with TRBJ1-4; TRBD1 agrees at 9 bases. Germline CDR1 MNHEY, CDR2 SVGAGI. This CDR3 is built from 16 residues. Unmatched junction bases numbered 8, after V lost 1 base and J lost 8 bases. CDR3 sequence reads: CASSYYSGQGGEKLFF. CDR3 nucleotide sequence: TGTGCCAGCAGTTACTATTCGGGACAGGGCGGCGAAAAACTGTTTTTT.

J is TRBJ1-1 and V is TRBV11-1; D possibly corresponds to TRBD1 (6 bases). V dropped 1 base and J dropped 7 bases, with 10 bases sitting between them. The CDR3 extends over 13 amino acids. Germline V gene lookup returns CDR1 SGHAT and CDR2 FQDESV (reference sequence). The CDR3 loop reads CASSLDRANEAFF. As DNA, the CDR3 is TGTGCCAGCAGCTTAGACAGGGCGAATGAAGCTTTCTTT.

The chain uses TRBV10-3 and TRBJ1-2, with 7 nucleotides matching TRBD1. Germline V gene lookup returns CDR1 ENHRY and CDR2 SYGVKD. The length of the CDR3 is 16 residues. Losses at the gene ends were 0 bases for V and 6 bases for J; bases not matched to a gene: 10. The CDR3 loop reads CAISESTGLEGDGYTF. The CDR3 bases are TGTGCCATCAGTGAGTCGACAGGGCTCGAAGGCGATGGCTACACCTTC.

V gene TRBV4-1 combines with J gene TRBJ1-1; no clear D. Germline CDR1 and CDR2: MGHRA and YSYEKL. CDR3 length: 15 amino acids. V lost 2 bases and J 6 bases, leaving 16 bases between the germline ends. In DNA, the CDR3 is TGCGCCAGCAGCCAAACTCGACGGGAGAGACCTGAAGCTTTCTTT. Translated: CASSQTRRERPEAFF.

This chain joins TRBV7-8 and TRBJ2-1; D perhaps matches TRBD2 (5 bases). Germline values: CDR1 SGHVS, CDR2 FQNEAQ. The CDR3 has 13 amino acids. Trimming took off 1 base at V and 6 bases at J, with 7 bases between the two ends. The CDR3 sequence: CASSLGTSNEQFF. The CDR3 region has the DNA TGTGCCAGCAGCTTAGGGACTTCCAATGAGCAGTTCTTC.

This clone has a single count. The chain combines TRBV3-1 (or the pseudogene TRBV3-2) with TRBJ2-1; no firm D call. V lost 1 base and J 0 bases, leaving 7 bases between the germline ends. From germline, CDR1 is LGHDT and CDR2 YNNKEL (reference sequence). This CDR3 contains 15 residues. CDR3 loop: CASSQAGYSYNEQFF. Here the CDR3 DNA reads TGTGCCAGCAGCCAAGCGGGTTACTCCTACAATGAGCAGTTCTTC.

The chain joins TRBV4-3 to TRBJ1-3, with TRBD1 matching over 9 bases. The CDR3 has 16 amino acids. Trimming at V came to 3 bases and at J to 2 bases, leaving 5 bases not matched to a gene. Germline V gene data show CDR1 as LGHNA and CDR2 as YSLEER. CDR3 coding DNA: TGCGCCAGCAGCCAGAGGACAGGGGACCCTGGAAACACCATATATTTT. This codes for CASSQRTGDPGNTIYF.

The chain joins TRBV18 to TRBJ1-1; the match to TRBD1 covers 9 bases. This CDR3 contains 16 residues. V shed 6 bases, J shed 4 bases, and the junction held 12 bases outside the gene matches. Germline-derived CDR1 and CDR2 are KGHSH and LQKENI. The CDR3 sequence: CASSPATGGWGTEAFF. The DNA of the CDR3 is TGTGCCAGCTCTCCAGCTACAGGGGGCTGGGGCACTGAAGCTTTCTTT.

V is TRBV5-5 and J is TRBJ2-2; 11 bases are shared with TRBD1. This CDR3 region has 17 residues. Germline CDR1 reads SGHKS; CDR2 reads YYEKEE (reference sequence). Trimming removed 2 bases from V and 4 bases from J; junction bases left unmatched: 7. CDR3 nucleotides: TGTGCCAGCAGCTTTCTAACGGGACAGGGGGTCACCGGGGAGCTGTTTTTT. Protein: CASSFLTGQGVTGELFF.

The genes are TRBV7-9 and TRBJ1-4, with D unclear. This CDR3 has 14 residues. Deletions cut 1 base from V and 5 bases from J, with 8 bases between. The germline CDR1 and CDR2 sequences are SEHNR and FQNEAQ (reference sequence). The CDR3 reads CASSLGWENEKLFF. DNA for the CDR3: TGTGCCAGCAGCTTAGGGTGGGAGAATGAAAAACTGTTTTTT.

The rearrangement links TRBV7-2 to TRBJ1-2; D gene uncertain. V was trimmed by 5 bases and J by 4 bases, leaving 17 bases between them. Germline V gene sequence: CDR1 SGHTA, CDR2 FQGNSA. The CDR3 has 15 residues. The CDR3 region has the DNA TGTGCCAGCAGCCCTGAGGAGCGGCCTTTCTATGGCTACACCTTC. Protein product: CASSPEERPFYGYTF.

The CDR3 sequence: CASSFNGQGAEAFF. CDR3 coding DNA: TGTGCCAGCAGTTTCAACGGACAGGGGGCTGAAGCTTTCTTT. The chain carries TRBV27 and TRBJ1-1, with 10 positions matching TRBD1. This CDR3 comprises 14 residues. Trimming took 3 bases from V and 6 from J; bases not matched to a gene: 4. The germline CDR1 and CDR2 sequences are MNHEY and SMNVEV (reference sequence).

This clone has only one observation. This sequence joins TRBV11-2 and TRBJ2-7, with 9 bases identical to TRBD1. The CDR3 runs 14 residues. The V and J ends lost 2 bases and 3 bases, in that order; junction bases with no gene match: 2. In germline, CDR1 is SGHAT, CDR2 FQNNGV. This CDR3 is CASSLRDRVYEQYF. The CDR3 nucleotides read TGTGCCAGCAGCTTAAGGGACAGGGTCTACGAGCAGTACTTC.

This clone was counted between two and nine times. The rearrangement links TRBV25-1 to TRBJ2-7; weak D call: TRBD1 (6 bases). This CDR3 spans 12 amino acids. Germline loops: CDR1 MGHDK, CDR2 SYGVNS. V was trimmed by 5 bases and J by 6 bases, leaving 11 bases between them. CDR3 protein: CASSNRASEQYF. In DNA form, the CDR3 reads TGTGCCAGCAGTAACAGGGCAAGCGAGCAGTACTTC.

This chain links TRBV5-1 with TRBJ2-7, with 9 positions matching TRBD2. In germline, CDR1 is SGHRS, CDR2 YFSETQ. This CDR3 has 15 residues. The junction had 8 bases not matched to a gene; V was cut back by 3 bases and J by 4 bases. CDR3 nucleotide sequence: TGCGCCAGCAGCTGGTTAGCGGGAGAAAATTACGAGCAGTACTTC. Translation: CASSWLAGENYEQYF.

This chain joins TRBV18 and TRBJ2-7; 10 nucleotides line up with TRBD2. The CDR3 has 16 residues. With V trimmed by 0 bases and J by 2 bases, 4 bases remained unmatched. Germline V lookup: CDR1 KGHSH, CDR2 LQKENI. This CDR3 reads CASSPPGLANPYEQYF. CDR3 DNA sequence: TGTGCCAGCTCACCACCGGGACTAGCGAACCCCTACGAGCAGTACTTC.